This T cell receptor beta chain originates from a study of beta chain features in type 1 diabetes. Findings of the study overall: The study left unresolved whether HLA type influences TCRB rearrangement. Across all four CD4+ subsets, people with type 1 diabetes showed modestly shorter TCRB CDR3s. Patients' naive, central memory and regulatory TCRB repertoires appeared more alike than those of healthy donors.

Germline V CDR1 and CDR2: SGDLS, YYNGEE. With 0 bases removed from V and 7 bases from J, the gap between germline ends came to 8 bases. This CDR3 is 13 amino acids long. Reverse transcribing all isolated RNA meant expressed TCRB transcripts were sequenced. The protocol was immunoSEQ multiplex PCR, while the TCRdb copy is restricted to in-frame clones and leaves out a portion. This repertoire shows fewer than 900,000 clones, roughly 17% found once; its top ten account for 0.023%. This clone was seen only a few times. Its target is not known. The TCR was taken from a woman aged 18-29 years in good health. Sequences were obtained from naive CD4+ T cells from blood. The chain joins TRBV9 to TRBJ2-1; no firm D call. Here the CDR3 reads CASSVATWNEQFF. The CDR3 DNA reads as TGTGCCAGCAGCGTAGCTACGTGGAATGAGCAGTTCTTC.